Following are 20 T cell receptor beta chains from one sample sequenced in a study of blood T cell repertoires in COVID-19. Sequenced by immunoSEQ multiplex PCR; TCRdb stores in-frame clones only, minus some. The sample has tens of thousands of clones; about 80% are singletons. The material sequenced was peripheral blood. These receptors were collected from a human donor in a cohort sampled during active COVID-19.

The genes are TRBV28 and TRBJ1-5; weak D call: TRBD1 (5 bases). With 3 bases removed from V and 3 bases from J, the gap between germline ends came to 9 bases. Germline V gives CDR1 MDHEN, CDR2 SYDVKM. There are 14 residues in the CDR3. CDR3 amino acids: CASSFRAPNQPQHF. In DNA form, the CDR3 reads TGTGCCAGCAGTTTCAGGGCCCCCAATCAGCCCCAGCATTTT.

This chain joins TRBV28 and TRBJ2-5; a possible D gene is TRBD2 (7 bases). The CDR3 has 15 residues. The germline V gene encodes CDR1 MDHEN and CDR2 SYDVKM. With 7 bases removed from V and 2 bases from J, the gap between germline ends came to 17 bases. The CDR3 DNA follows: TGTGCCAGCAAACAGGGCGGTAGCGGGCAAGAGACCCAGTACTTC. Encoded protein: CASKQGGSGQETQYF.

The V call is TRBV5-4, the J call TRBJ1-1; unclear D gene. Trimming took off 0 bases at V and 5 bases at J, with 11 bases between the two ends. The CDR3 is 14 amino acids. Germline CDR1 SGHNT, CDR2 YYREEE (reference sequence). The CDR3 DNA follows: TGTGCCAGCAGCTTGGCGACGCCGGGGACTGAAGCTTTCTTT. Its translation: CASSLATPGTEAFF.

This chain connects TRBV6-5 to TRBJ2-2; TRBD2 is a possible D gene (5 bases). V lost 2 bases, J lost 5 bases, and 15 bases lay in between. The germline V gene has CDR1 MNHEY and CDR2 SVGAGI. CDR3 length: 16 residues. The DNA of the CDR3 is TGTGCCAGCAGTTACCGGAGGACCGCGAGTACCGGGGAGCTGTTTTTT. Translating gives CASSYRRTASTGELFF.

V and J are TRBV29-1 and TRBJ1-4; no firm D call. The CDR3 loop spans 13 amino acids. In germline, CDR1 is SQVTM, CDR2 ANQGSEA. V dropped 3 bases and J dropped 7 bases, with 12 bases sitting between them. In DNA form, the CDR3 reads TGCAGCGTTGACCCAGGTCGTGGTGAAAAACTGTTTTTT. Encoded protein: CSVDPGRGEKLFF.

The chain links TRBV11-2 to TRBJ2-2, with 9 bases fitting TRBD1. The CDR3 runs to 15 residues. CDR1 and CDR2 (germline): SGHAT, FQNNGV. Losses at the gene ends were 5 bases for V and 4 bases for J; bases not matched to a gene: 5. CDR3 DNA: TGTGCCAGCAGCGGGGGACAGGGCCTCACCGGGGAGCTGTTTTTT. This encodes CASSGGQGLTGELFF.

The chain combines TRBV12-3 or TRBV12-4 with TRBJ2-7, with D perhaps matching TRBD2 (5 bases). This CDR3 comprises 13 residues. V was shortened by 6 bases and J by 3 bases, with 12 bases between the two germline ends. In DNA form, the CDR3 reads TGTGCCAGCAGCTCTCGACGGGGCTACGAGCAGTACTTC. Protein sequence: CASSSRRGYEQYF.

The chain is built from TRBV19 and TRBJ1-6, with D perhaps TRBD1 (6 bases). CDR3 length: 15 amino acids. V was pared by 3 bases and J by 3 bases, with 9 bases between. The germline V gene has CDR1 LNHDA and CDR2 SQIVND (reference sequence). The CDR3 sequence is CASSIGDNYNSPLHF. In DNA, the CDR3 is TGTGCCAGTAGTATTGGGGACAACTATAATTCACCCCTCCACTTT. Supplemented by reference TRBV19 and TRBJ1-6, the full variable domain reads DGGITQSPKYLFRKEGQNVTLSCEQNLNHDAMYWYRQDPGQGLRLIYYSQIVNDFQKGDIAEGYSVSREKKESFPLTVTSAQKNPTAFYLCASSIGDNYNSPLHFGNGTRLTVT.

This clone was picked up a small number of times. This chain links TRBV5-1 with TRBJ1-4; no clear D gene. CDR1 and CDR2 (germline): SGHRS, YFSETQ. The CDR3 consists of 15 residues. V was pared by 4 bases and J by 3 bases, with 13 bases between. The CDR3 DNA is TGCGCCAGCAGCGAATTTCCGGGTTCTAATGAAAAACTGTTTTTT. It is translated as CASSEFPGSNEKLFF.

V is TRBV10-3 and J is TRBJ2-3, with 15 bases that match TRBD2. CDR3 length: 19 residues. V gave up 3 bases and J gave up 7 bases; unmatched junction bases: 14. Germline V gives CDR1 ENHRY, CDR2 SYGVKD. The CDR3 DNA is TGTGCCATCAGTGATTCGGGACTAGCGGGGGGCCCGGCCAAGCATACGCAGTATTTT. This translates into CAISDSGLAGGPAKHTQYF.

The chain links TRBV3-1 (or the pseudogene TRBV3-2) to TRBJ1-3; no definite D call. Germline V gives CDR1 LGHDT, CDR2 YNNKEL (reference sequence). V lost 4 bases, J lost 4 bases, and 8 bases lay in between. The length of the CDR3 is 13 residues. The CDR3 DNA reads as TGTGCCAGCAGCCGATTTCAGGGAAACACCATATATTTT. It is translated as CASSRFQGNTIYF.

The chain couples TRBV9 to TRBJ1-6; D is unclear. The CDR3 sequence is 18 residues long. The V end was cut by 0 bases, the J end by 8 bases, with 21 bases between. Germline values: CDR1 SGDLS, CDR2 YYNGEE. CDR3 in DNA: TGTGCCAGCAGCGTAGGACCTGGGTTAGGATTCGGGGATTCACCCCTCCACTTT. The encoded protein is CASSVGPGLGFGDSPLHF.

CDR3 sequence: CASSLVSPPTGVEQYF. The CDR3 DNA sequence: TGTGCCAGCAGCTTAGTTTCCCCGCCGACAGGGGTCGAGCAGTACTTC. This sequence joins TRBV11-3 and TRBJ2-7, with TRBD1 identical over 8 bases. The junction had 11 bases not matched to a gene; V was cut back by 1 base and J by 6 bases. Germline V gene data show CDR1 as SGHNT and CDR2 as YENEEA. The CDR3 spans 16 residues. The full variable domain, completed using reference TRBV11-3 and TRBJ2-7, is EAGVVQSPRYKIIEKKQPVAFWCNPISGHNTLYWYLQNLGQGPELLIRYENEEAVDDSQLPKDRFSAERLKGVDSTLKIQPAELGDSAVYLCASSLVSPPTGVEQYFGPGTRLTVT.

This clone was detected ten times or more. The genes are TRBV6-6 and TRBJ2-2; perhaps TRBD1 as D (6 bases). With 6 bases removed from V and 5 bases from J, the gap between germline ends came to 10 bases. Germline-derived CDR1 and CDR2 are MNHNY and SVGAGI (reference sequence). The CDR3 extends over 13 amino acids. This CDR3 reads CASSSGVTGELFF. The CDR3 DNA follows: TGTGCCAGCAGCTCAGGGGTAACCGGGGAGCTGTTTTTT.

This clone was found a few times. The V call is TRBV6-4, the J call TRBJ2-2; a weak D match, TRBD1 (7 bases). V was trimmed by 6 bases and J by 6 bases, leaving 20 bases between them. The V gene's germline CDR1 is MRHNA and CDR2 SNTAGT. This CDR3 has 16 residues. The CDR3 DNA sequence: TGTGCCAGCAGACCGACAGGGACGGGAGTAGCCGGGGAGCTGTTTTTT. Amino acid sequence: CASRPTGTGVAGELFF.

This chain joins TRBV11-3 and TRBJ2-1; no clear D. CDR1 and CDR2 (germline): SGHNT, YENEEA. The V gene lost 2 bases and the J gene lost 13 bases, with 12 bases spanning the gap. The CDR3 has 12 amino acids. For the CDR3, the DNA is TGTGCCAGCAGCTTATCGACAATAAAACAGTTCTTC. This encodes CASSLSTIKQFF. Full variable domain (missing parts from reference TRBV11-3 and TRBJ2-1): EAGVVQSPRYKIIEKKQPVAFWCNPISGHNTLYWYLQNLGQGPELLIRYENEEAVDDSQLPKDRFSAERLKGVDSTLKIQPAELGDSAVYLCASSLSTIKQFFGPGTRLTVL.

V and J are TRBV19 and TRBJ1-1, with D perhaps TRBD1 (5 bases). The CDR3 runs to 14 residues. Germline CDR1 is LNHDA and CDR2 is SQIVND (reference sequence). V was cut by 3 bases and J by 4 bases, with 12 bases left in between. DNA for the CDR3: TGTGCCAGTAGTATCCGGGCGCAGGGCACTGAAGCTTTCTTT. Protein sequence: CASSIRAQGTEAFF.

This clone was seen once. This chain links TRBV6-5 with TRBJ2-3, with TRBD1 matching 9 bases. V trimming: 4 bases; J trimming: 8 bases; junction bases outside the gene matches: 10. The CDR3 totals 15 residues. Germline CDR1 is MNHEY and CDR2 is SVGAGI. The CDR3 nucleotides read TGTGCCAGCAGTTCCTCGGGACAGGGACGAGGTACGCAGTATTTT. Its translation: CASSSSGQGRGTQYF.

This chain joins TRBV2 and TRBJ1-6; 7 bases align to TRBD1. Trimming cost V 7 bases and J 9 bases; bases outside gene matches: 9. Per the germline V gene, CDR1 is SNHLY and CDR2 is FYNNEI. The CDR3 is 14 amino acids. The CDR3 sequence: CASTLGGSASPLHF. The CDR3 DNA sequence: TGTGCCAGCACCCTAGGGGGCTCGGCTTCACCCCTCCACTTT.

The V gene is TRBV19, the J gene TRBJ1-1, with unresolved D. This CDR3 has 15 amino acids. Per germline, CDR1 LNHDA and CDR2 SQIVND (reference sequence). V shed 3 bases and J shed 4 bases, with 15 bases lying between them. In DNA, the CDR3 is TGTGCCAGTAGTATGGTCGCCGCGGGGAGCACTGAAGCTTTCTTT. Amino acid sequence: CASSMVAAGSTEAFF.